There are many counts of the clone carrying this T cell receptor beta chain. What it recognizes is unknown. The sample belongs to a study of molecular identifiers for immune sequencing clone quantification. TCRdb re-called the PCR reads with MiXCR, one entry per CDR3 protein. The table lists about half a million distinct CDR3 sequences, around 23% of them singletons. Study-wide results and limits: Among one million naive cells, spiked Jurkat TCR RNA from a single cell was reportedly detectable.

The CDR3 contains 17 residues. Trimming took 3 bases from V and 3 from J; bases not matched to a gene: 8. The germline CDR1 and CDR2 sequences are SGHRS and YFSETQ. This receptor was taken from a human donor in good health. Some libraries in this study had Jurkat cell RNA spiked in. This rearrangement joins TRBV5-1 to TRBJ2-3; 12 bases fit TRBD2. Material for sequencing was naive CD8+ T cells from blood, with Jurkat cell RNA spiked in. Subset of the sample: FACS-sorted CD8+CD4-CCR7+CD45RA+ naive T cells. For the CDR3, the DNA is TGCGCCAGCAGCTGGGAGACTAGCGGGAGTAGGACAGATACGCAGTATTTT. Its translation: CASSWETSGSRTDTQYF.